Sequencing of this TCR beta chain was carried out in a study of control samples from healthy donors and cancer patients. The assay was immunoSEQ multiplex PCR, and TCRdb's table has in-frame clones only and misses some. This table has 150,000 to 200,000 clones, 91% appearing once. The CDR3 has 16 residues. V was trimmed by 1 base and J by 0 bases, leaving 12 bases between them. Germline-derived CDR1 and CDR2 are SEHNR and FQNEAQ (reference sequence). The chain uses TRBV7-9 and TRBJ1-1, with D unclear. The clonotype originates from a woman in her twenties or thirties in good health. Sample: blood. The CDR3 sequence is CASSLESYTLNTEAFF. The CDR3 DNA reads as TGTGCCAGCAGCTTAGAGAGTTACACCTTGAACACTGAAGCTTTCTTT.